The 8 T cell receptor beta chains below all came from one sample that was sequenced in a study of T cell repertoires in cytomegalovirus infection. One entry per CDR3 protein, called by TCRdb with MiXCR from the reads. The profile shows fewer than 900,000 distinct CDR3 sequences, roughly 29% of them singletons. Their target antigens are unknown. The source was cultured CD8+ T cells from PBMCs, collected from culture after CMV antigen stimulation. The receptors stem from a human donor in good health (CMV status not recorded). Some clones in this sample may be carry-over from other donors' samples.

This clonotype was detected ten times or more. The chain couples TRBV24-1 to TRBJ2-1; no reliable D call. Germline CDR1 reads KGHDR; CDR2 reads SFDVKD. The V gene lost 3 bases and the J gene lost 7 bases, with 6 bases spanning the gap. There are 12 residues in the CDR3. The CDR3 nucleotides read TGTGCCACCAGTGATCCAACTAATGAGCAGTTCTTC. This gives the protein CATSDPTNEQFF.

In its sample, this clonotype was seen a few times. The V and J genes are TRBV6-2 or TRBV6-3 and TRBJ1-1, with a possible D match to TRBD1 (5 bases). Looked up from germline, CDR1 is MNHEY and CDR2 is SVGEGT. Trimming removed 4 bases at V and 7 bases at J, with 19 bases between. This CDR3 has 15 amino acids. The CDR3 nucleotides are TGTGCCAGCAGTTCCGGGGGAAGGACGTCGTATGAAGCTTTCTTT. Its translation is CASSSGGRTSYEAFF.

This clonotype was detected many times. The chain is built from TRBV7-8 and TRBJ2-3; TRBD1 agrees at 9 bases. V was clipped by 3 bases and J by 0 bases; unmatched bases: 13. This CDR3 has 19 residues. Germline lookup yields CDR1 SGHVS and CDR2 FQNEAQ. The CDR3 protein is CASSFPGQGGSYSTDTQYF. The CDR3 DNA sequence: TGTGCCAGCAGCTTCCCGGGACAGGGAGGCTCCTACAGCACAGATACGCAGTATTTT.

On this clonotype: One junction end disagrees with the germline gene, perhaps due to a read error. This chain's CDR3 is CASSLGGESGELFF. The CDR3 nucleotides are TGTGCCAGCAGCTTGGGGGGAGAGTCCGGGGAGCTGTTTTTT. The J gene is TRBJ2-2, the V gene TRBV5-3; D possibly corresponds to TRBD2 (6 bases). TRBV5-3 is an ORF, and what it does is uncertain. The CDR3 has 14 residues.

This clonotype has ten or more counts. J is TRBJ2-3 and V is TRBV7-2; D may be TRBD1 (6 bases). This CDR3 has 17 amino acids. V shed 5 bases and J shed 4 bases, with 22 bases lying between them. Germline assignment: CDR1 SGHTA and CDR2 FQGNSA. In nucleotides, the CDR3 is TGTGCCAGCAGCGTATCCGGGACCCCCCCAGGGGCAGATACGCAGTATTTT. Its translation is CASSVSGTPPGADTQYF.

The table lists this clonotype with a count of one. This chain joins TRBV28 and TRBJ1-1; D is ambiguous. Per the germline V gene, CDR1 is MDHEN and CDR2 is SYDVKM. The CDR3 extends over 15 amino acids. The V and J ends lost 1 base and 1 base respectively, with 10 bases between them. The CDR3 loop reads CASSLLYRGNTEAFF. The CDR3 nucleotides read TGTGCCAGCAGTTTATTGTATCGGGGGAACACTGAAGCTTTCTTT.

The chain joins TRBV27 to TRBJ2-4; D gene unclear. Germline V lookup: CDR1 MNHEY, CDR2 SMNVEV (reference sequence). Deletions cut 0 bases from V and 0 bases from J, with 3 bases between. CDR3 size: 14 residues. CDR3 sequence: CASSLSAAKNIQYF. CDR3 bases: TGTGCCAGCAGTTTATCGGCAGCCAAAAACATTCAGTACTTC.

About this clonotype: The junction departs from germline at one end; a sequencing error may be responsible. This chain links TRBV2 with TRBJ1-5; D might be TRBD1 (5 bases). Germline V lookup: CDR1 SNHLY, CDR2 FYNNEI. The CDR3 extends over 17 amino acids. The CDR3 nucleotides read TGTGCCAGCAGTGATTCTGGAAGCCTACAGGCCCGCAGGACCCAGCACTTT. Amino acids: CASSDSGSLQARRTQHF. The full variable domain, with the rest looked up from reference TRBV2 and TRBJ1-5, is EPEVTQTPSHQVTQMGQEVILRCVPISNHLYFYWYRQILGQKVEFLVSFYNNEISEKSEIFDDQFSVERPDGSNFTLKIRSTKLEDSAMYFCASSDSGSLQARRTQHFGDGTRLSIL.